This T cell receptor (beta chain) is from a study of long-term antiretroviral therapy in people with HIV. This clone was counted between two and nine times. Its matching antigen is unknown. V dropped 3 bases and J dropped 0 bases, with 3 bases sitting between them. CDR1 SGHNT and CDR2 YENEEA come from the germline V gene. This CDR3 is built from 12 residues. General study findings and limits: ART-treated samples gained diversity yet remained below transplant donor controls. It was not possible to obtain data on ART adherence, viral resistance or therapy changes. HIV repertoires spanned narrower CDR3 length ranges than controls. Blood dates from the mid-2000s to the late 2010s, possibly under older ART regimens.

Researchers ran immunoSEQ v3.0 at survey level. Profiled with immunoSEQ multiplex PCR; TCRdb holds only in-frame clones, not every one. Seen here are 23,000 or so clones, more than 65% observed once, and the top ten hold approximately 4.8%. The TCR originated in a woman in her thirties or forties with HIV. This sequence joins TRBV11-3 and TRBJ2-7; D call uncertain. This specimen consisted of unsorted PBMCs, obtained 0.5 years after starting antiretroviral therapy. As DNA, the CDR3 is TGTGCCAGCAGCTTGGGCTCCTACGAGCAGTACTTC. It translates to CASSLGSYEQYF.